This T cell receptor beta chain was found in a study of shared clonotypes between healthy human individuals. Notes on the study in general: Only blood underwent sampling, and tissue repertoires likely differ.

V was cut by 2 bases and J by 4 bases, with 15 bases left in between. CDR1 is SGHRS, CDR2 YFSETQ, per germline. This CDR3 region has 16 residues. In regard to this clone: Its antigen is as yet unknown.

Nashville, Tennessee was home to all donors, each a Caucasian adult. Replicate PCRs were loaded with approximately 310 ng DNA from unsorted PBMC, around 30,000 T cell genomes. Here immunoSEQ multiplex PCR was the method, and the copy in TCRdb shows in-frame clones only, minus some. The sample records approximately 480,000 clones, roughly 85% being singletons. The TCR comes from a middle-aged woman in good health. Some clones in this sample may be carry-over from other donors' samples. The gene calls are TRBV5-1 and TRBJ2-2, with D hard to call. Sequencing input: PBMCs. The CDR3 DNA is TGCGCCAGCAGCTTATACGCCGAGTCGGGCACCGGGGAGCTGTTTTTT. Encoded protein: CASSLYAESGTGELFF.